The 22 T cell receptor beta chains presented below share a single source sample, sequenced in a study of graft-versus-host responses after intestinal transplantation. Assay used: immunoSEQ multiplex PCR; TCRdb lists only in-frame clones, some missing. The sample yields around 100,000 clones, 90% to 95% seen once. Their target antigens are unknown. This specimen was unstimulated CD8+ T cells sorted from spleen or lymph node cells, taken before intestinal transplant. The receptors shown here come from a human donor who received an intestinal transplant.

J is TRBJ2-1 and V is TRBV27, with 9 bases aligning to TRBD2. There are 14 residues in the CDR3. The junction had 6 bases not matched to a gene; V was cut back by 4 bases and J by 8 bases. CDR1 and CDR2 (germline): MNHEY, SMNVEV (reference sequence). CDR3 bases: TGTGCCAGCAGTTCCGGACTAGCGATCGATGAGCAGTTCTTC. Translation: CASSSGLAIDEQFF.

This clone was picked up one time. V gene TRBV27 combines with J gene TRBJ1-1, with a weak D call TRBD1 (6 bases). This CDR3 has 15 amino acids. The germline V gene encodes CDR1 MNHEY and CDR2 SMNVEV (reference sequence). Trimming shortened V by 2 bases and J by 6 bases, and 16 bases separated the two germline ends. The CDR3 protein is CASSLMGGARSEAFF. CDR3 nucleotides: TGTGCCAGCAGTTTAATGGGGGGCGCAAGATCTGAAGCTTTCTTT.

Concerning this clone: This CDR3 is also generated by other DNA sequences in the sample. V usage is TRBV7-9 and J usage is TRBJ1-5; D is undetermined. Looked up from germline, CDR1 is SEHNR and CDR2 is FQNEAQ (reference sequence). The CDR3 runs to 12 residues. V was clipped by 3 bases and J by 2 bases, with 2 bases between them. CDR3 sequence reads: CASSLGNQPQHF. In nucleotides, the CDR3 is TGTGCCAGCAGCTTGGGCAATCAGCCCCAGCATTTT.

V usage is TRBV2 and J usage is TRBJ2-7; no definite D call. V was shortened by 3 bases and J by 3 bases, with 9 bases between the two germline ends. The CDR3 has 13 residues. Germline assignment: CDR1 SNHLY and CDR2 FYNNEI. For the CDR3, the DNA is TGTGCCAGCAGTGACGGGCAATACTACGAGCAGTACTTC. It specifies CASSDGQYYEQYF.

This clone was seen just once. This rearrangement joins TRBV5-4 to TRBJ2-5; the D call may be TRBD1 or TRBD2 (5 bases each). Trimming took 0 bases from V and 5 from J, leaving 11 bases between them. CDR3 length: 14 amino acids. Germline V gene lookup returns CDR1 SGHNT and CDR2 YYREEE (reference sequence). Written as DNA, the CDR3 is TGTGCCAGCAGCTTGGCCGGGACGGGTGAGACCCAGTACTTC. As protein: CASSLAGTGETQYF.

CDR3 region: CASSLRASSYNEQFF. Here the CDR3 DNA reads TGTGCCAGCAGCTTACGGGCGAGCTCCTACAATGAGCAGTTCTTC. The rearrangement joins TRBV7-6 to TRBJ2-1, with D unresolved. Germline CDR1 is SGHVS and CDR2 is FNYEAQ. The CDR3 loop spans 15 amino acids. Trimming left V 2 bases short and J 0 bases short, with 8 bases between.

The V and J genes are TRBV2 and TRBJ1-2; TRBD1 is a possible D gene (5 bases). Trimming shortened V by 2 bases and J by 5 bases, and 15 bases separated the two germline ends. There are 15 residues in the CDR3. Germline assignment: CDR1 SNHLY and CDR2 FYNNEI. The CDR3 nucleotides are TGTGCCAGCAGTGAAATCGACAGTGCTTTATATGGCTACACCTTC. Translation gives CASSEIDSALYGYTF.

This clone is a singleton in its sample. This rearrangement joins TRBV5-1 to TRBJ2-2; D not resolved. This CDR3 spans 16 amino acids. The V end was cut by 4 bases, the J end by 2 bases, with 15 bases between. CDR1 is SGHRS, CDR2 YFSETQ, per germline. The CDR3 DNA sequence: TGCGCCAGCAGCCCACCCGCGGTCAGTAACACCGGGGAGCTGTTTTTT. It yields the protein CASSPPAVSNTGELFF.

The chain's CDR3 is CASSVPANEQFF. The CDR3 bases are TGTGCCAGCAGCGTGCCAGCAAATGAGCAGTTCTTC. V is TRBV9 and J is TRBJ2-1, with D hard to call. V was pared by 2 bases and J by 7 bases, with 7 bases between. Germline loops: CDR1 SGDLS, CDR2 YYNGEE. CDR3 length: 12 amino acids.

The gene calls are TRBV5-5 and TRBJ2-7; 9 nucleotides align to TRBD1. The junction had 4 bases not matched to a gene; V was cut back by 3 bases and J by 3 bases. Germline values: CDR1 SGHKS, CDR2 YYEKEE (reference sequence). This CDR3 is built from 14 residues. The CDR3 sequence is CASSWTGDNYEQYF. Written as DNA, the CDR3 is TGTGCCAGCAGCTGGACAGGGGACAACTACGAGCAGTACTTC.

This chain connects TRBV27 to TRBJ1-2; D is unresolved. V shed 0 bases and J shed 4 bases, with 12 bases lying between them. The CDR3 extends over 15 amino acids. Germline V gene lookup returns CDR1 MNHEY and CDR2 SMNVEV (reference sequence). The CDR3 nucleotides are TGTGCCAGCAGTTTATCGGCACCGGAGATCTATGGCTACACCTTC. Translated: CASSLSAPEIYGYTF.

V gene TRBV4-1 combines with J gene TRBJ1-2; D not certain. This CDR3 is built from 13 residues. V dropped 0 bases and J dropped 3 bases, with 5 bases sitting between them. Germline CDR1 and CDR2: MGHRA and YSYEKL. CDR3 nucleotide sequence: TGCGCCAGCAGCCAAGAGCCATACTATGGCTACACCTTC. It is translated as CASSQEPYYGYTF.

The rearrangement uses TRBV4-1 and TRBJ2-7; 8 positions match TRBD2. Losses at the gene ends were 0 bases for V and 5 bases for J; bases not matched to a gene: 6. The CDR3 is 15 amino acids. From germline, CDR1 is MGHRA and CDR2 YSYEKL. The CDR3 here is CASSQEPRRGDEQYF. CDR3 DNA sequence: TGCGCCAGCAGCCAAGAGCCCCGGCGGGGGGACGAGCAGTACTTC.

This chain links TRBV4-2 with TRBJ1-1; D perhaps matches TRBD1 (6 bases). Germline lookup yields CDR1 LGHNA and CDR2 YNFKEQ. This CDR3 has 11 residues. Trimming removed 4 bases at V and 7 bases at J, with 7 bases between. Written as DNA, the CDR3 is TGTGCCAGCAGCCCAGGGGTTGAAGCTTTCTTT. This gives the protein CASSPGVEAFF.

The rearrangement joins TRBV29-1 to TRBJ2-4; D is possibly TRBD1 (6 bases). Germline V gives CDR1 SQVTM, CDR2 ANQGSEA. The CDR3 has 13 residues. Trimming pared 0 bases from V and 5 bases from J, leaving 8 bases between. This chain's CDR3 is CSVEDAGENIQYF. The CDR3 nucleotides are TGCAGCGTTGAAGATGCAGGGGAAAACATTCAGTACTTC. Complete variable domain (other parts from reference TRBV29-1 and TRBJ2-4): SAVISQKPSRDICQRGTSLTIQCQVDSQVTMMFWYRQQPGQSLTLIATANQGSEATYESGFVIDKFPISRPNLTFSTLTVSNMSPEDSSIYLCSVEDAGENIQYFGAGTRLSVL.

This sequence joins TRBV2 and TRBJ1-6, with D tentatively TRBD1 (6 bases). The length of the CDR3 is 15 residues. Trimming stripped 0 bases from V and 6 bases from J, with 9 bases between. Germline V lookup: CDR1 SNHLY, CDR2 FYNNEI. CDR3: CASSEAGGPNSPLHF. The CDR3 DNA follows: TGTGCCAGCAGTGAAGCTGGGGGGCCTAATTCACCCCTCCACTTT.

This clone appeared a single time. V and J are TRBV19 and TRBJ1-6; 7 bases align to TRBD1. The V gene's germline CDR1 is LNHDA and CDR2 SQIVND (reference sequence). V was clipped by 3 bases and J by 9 bases; unmatched bases: 5. The CDR3 length is 14 residues. CDR3 residues: CASSIPGGFSPLHF. The CDR3 DNA follows: TGTGCCAGTAGTATCCCAGGGGGGTTTTCACCCCTCCACTTT.

This chain connects TRBV7-9 to TRBJ1-4, with D perhaps matching TRBD1 (6 bases). Trimming removed 5 bases from V and 8 bases from J, with 18 bases in between. CDR3 length equals 15 residues. Germline CDR1 SEHNR, CDR2 FQNEAQ (reference sequence). CDR3: CASSHPPGVGEKLFF. The CDR3 bases are TGTGCCAGCAGCCACCCTCCAGGGGTTGGAGAAAAACTGTTTTTT.

V gene TRBV11-3 combines with J gene TRBJ2-1; 12 bases are a match to TRBD2. CDR1 and CDR2 (germline): SGHNT, YENEEA. Unmatched junction bases numbered 12, after V lost 5 bases and J lost 10 bases. The CDR3 runs to 16 residues. CDR3 in amino acids: CASSLGAGTSGWEQFF. Here the CDR3 DNA reads TGTGCCAGCAGCCTAGGGGCCGGGACTAGCGGGTGGGAGCAGTTCTTC. Complete variable domain (other parts from reference TRBV11-3 and TRBJ2-1): EAGVVQSPRYKIIEKKQPVAFWCNPISGHNTLYWYLQNLGQGPELLIRYENEEAVDDSQLPKDRFSAERLKGVDSTLKIQPAELGDSAVYLCASSLGAGTSGWEQFFGPGTRLTVL.

This clone was detected a few times. This chain joins TRBV4-1 and TRBJ2-2, with TRBD1 matching over 8 bases. Unmatched junction bases numbered 7, after V lost 1 base and J lost 6 bases. The CDR3 contains 16 residues. Germline V gives CDR1 MGHRA, CDR2 YSYEKL. This CDR3 is CASSQVTQGGAGELFF. The CDR3 nucleotides are TGCGCCAGCAGCCAAGTTACACAGGGGGGCGCCGGGGAGCTGTTTTTT.

The chain couples TRBV7-9 to TRBJ2-2; D is perhaps TRBD1 (5 bases). Trimming shortened V by 1 base and J by 5 bases, and 11 bases separated the two germline ends. The CDR3 has 15 residues. Germline V gene sequence: CDR1 SEHNR, CDR2 FQNEAQ (reference sequence). CDR3 residues: CASSLGPKGTGELFF. In DNA form, the CDR3 reads TGTGCCAGCAGCTTAGGGCCCAAGGGGACCGGGGAGCTGTTTTTT.

The rearrangement uses TRBV4-1 and TRBJ1-3, with 11 bases aligning to TRBD1. Unmatched junction bases numbered 4, after V lost 1 base and J lost 8 bases. The germline gives CDR1 MGHRA, CDR2 YSYEKL. The CDR3 is 15 residues long. The CDR3 protein is CASSQGGGQGDTIYF. In nucleotides, the CDR3 is TGCGCCAGCAGCCAAGGTGGGGGACAGGGGGACACCATATATTTT.